This T cell receptor (beta chain) was sequenced during a study of blood T cell repertoires in COVID-19. Study at large: From the United States, Italy and Spain came samples of acute and convalescent COVID-19. T cells, B-cell-depleted T cells, or PBMCs provided the cDNA or gDNA that served as material.

As processed by the authors: Amplification from reference gene primers served as the basis for estimated nucleated cell counts. Measured with immunoSEQ multiplex PCR; TCRdb has only the in-frame clones, and not every one. V and J calls and clone size are as listed in that table; D and trimming were resolved from the DNA. Here the sample spans 250,000 or so clones, around nine tenths being singletons. CDR3 length equals 15 residues. V was clipped by 4 bases and J by 0 bases, with 12 bases between them. The germline gives CDR1 MNHEY, CDR2 SVGAGI. Followed over time, Seattle patients had been enrolled while infection was active.

The specimen sequenced was peripheral blood. The clonotype originates from a woman aged 55-75 years with COVID-19, enrolled during active disease. This chain connects TRBV6-5 to TRBJ1-1; no reliable D call. CDR3 region: CASSSSGGMNTEAFF. CDR3 nucleotides: TGTGCCAGCAGTTCGAGCGGAGGGATGAACACTGAAGCTTTCTTT.